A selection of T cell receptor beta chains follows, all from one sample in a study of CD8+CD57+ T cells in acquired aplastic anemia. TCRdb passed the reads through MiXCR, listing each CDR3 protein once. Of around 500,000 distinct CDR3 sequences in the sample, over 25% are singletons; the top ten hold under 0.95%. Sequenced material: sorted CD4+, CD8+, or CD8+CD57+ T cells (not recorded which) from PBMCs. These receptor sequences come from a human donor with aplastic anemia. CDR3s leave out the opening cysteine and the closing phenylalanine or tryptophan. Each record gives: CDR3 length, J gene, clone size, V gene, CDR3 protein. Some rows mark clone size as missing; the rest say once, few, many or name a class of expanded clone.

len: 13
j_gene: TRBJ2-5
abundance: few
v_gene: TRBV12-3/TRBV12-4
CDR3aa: ASSSERGGGKTQY

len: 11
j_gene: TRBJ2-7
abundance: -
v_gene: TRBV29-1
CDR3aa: SVGMGASYEQY

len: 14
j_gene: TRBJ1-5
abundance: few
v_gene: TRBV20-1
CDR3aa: SARSDTGGLWQPQH

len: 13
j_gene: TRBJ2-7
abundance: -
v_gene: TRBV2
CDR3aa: ASTLSRDRGDEQY

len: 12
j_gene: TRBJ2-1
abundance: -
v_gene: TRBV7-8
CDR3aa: ASSLMTGSKEQF

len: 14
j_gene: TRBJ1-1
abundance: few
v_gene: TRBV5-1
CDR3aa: ASSLVGQGAGTEAF

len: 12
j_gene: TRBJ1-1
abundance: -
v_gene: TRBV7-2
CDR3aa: ASRKGQGITEAF

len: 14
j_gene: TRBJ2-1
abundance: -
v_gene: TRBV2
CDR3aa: ASSEPLGLAGGPGF

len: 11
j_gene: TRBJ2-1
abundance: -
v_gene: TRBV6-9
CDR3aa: ASSYGGSGEQF

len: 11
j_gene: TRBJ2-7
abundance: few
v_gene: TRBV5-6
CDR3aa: ASERRETYEQY

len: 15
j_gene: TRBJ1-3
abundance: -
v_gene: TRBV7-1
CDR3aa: ASSSRSPGGYGNTIY

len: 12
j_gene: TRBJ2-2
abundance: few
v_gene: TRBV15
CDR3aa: ATSRDGAPGELF

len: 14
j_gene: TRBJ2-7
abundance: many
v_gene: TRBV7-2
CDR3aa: ASSAGTGHGMTEQY

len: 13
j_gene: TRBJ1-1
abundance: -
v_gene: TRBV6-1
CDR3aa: ASRGRDRLNTEAF

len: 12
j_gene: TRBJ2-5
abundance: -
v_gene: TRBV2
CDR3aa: ASSGRTSQETQY

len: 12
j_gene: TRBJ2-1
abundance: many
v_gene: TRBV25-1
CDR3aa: ASSVIAGGGEQF

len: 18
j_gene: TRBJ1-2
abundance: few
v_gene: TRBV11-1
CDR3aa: ASSLGYDRGLISSRSGYT

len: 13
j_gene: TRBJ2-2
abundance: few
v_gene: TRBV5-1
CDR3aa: ASSLVPGSTGELF

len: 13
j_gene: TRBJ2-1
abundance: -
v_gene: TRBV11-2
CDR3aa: ANNRASGRGNEQF

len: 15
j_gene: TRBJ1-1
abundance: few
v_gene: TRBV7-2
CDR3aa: ASSLDPVLIGNTEAF

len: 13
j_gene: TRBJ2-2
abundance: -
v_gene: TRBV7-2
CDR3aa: ASSFERGNTGELF

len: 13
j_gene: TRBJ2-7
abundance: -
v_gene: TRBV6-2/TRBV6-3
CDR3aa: ASNINRGTYYEQY

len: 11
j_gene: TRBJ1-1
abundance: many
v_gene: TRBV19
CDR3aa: ASSIAVGTEAF

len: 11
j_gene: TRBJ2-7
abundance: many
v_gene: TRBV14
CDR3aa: ASSRTGGHEQY

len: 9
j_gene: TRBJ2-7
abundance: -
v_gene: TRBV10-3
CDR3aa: AIGVGDEQY

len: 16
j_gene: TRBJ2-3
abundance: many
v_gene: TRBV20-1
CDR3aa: SARCSLAELCRTDTQY

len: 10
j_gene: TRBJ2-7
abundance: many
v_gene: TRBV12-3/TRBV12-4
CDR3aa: ASSFGQGEQY

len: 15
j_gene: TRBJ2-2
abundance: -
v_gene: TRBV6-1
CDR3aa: ASSPPELAGGRGELF

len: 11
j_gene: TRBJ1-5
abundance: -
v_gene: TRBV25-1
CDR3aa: ASSESGIQPQH

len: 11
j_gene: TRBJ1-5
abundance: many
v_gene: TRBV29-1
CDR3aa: SVSSASNQPQH

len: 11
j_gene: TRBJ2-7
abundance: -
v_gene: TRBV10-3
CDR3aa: ASGEMTGREQY

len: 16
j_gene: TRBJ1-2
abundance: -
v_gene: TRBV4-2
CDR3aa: AGSQVTPGQGWFVGYT

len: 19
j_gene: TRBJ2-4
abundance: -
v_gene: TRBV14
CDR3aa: ASSQAPGRQNGFLAKNIQY

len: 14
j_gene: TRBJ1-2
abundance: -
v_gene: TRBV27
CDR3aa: ASSLGVADINYGYT

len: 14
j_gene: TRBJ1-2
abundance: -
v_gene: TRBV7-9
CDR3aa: ASSFSGTGPNYGYT

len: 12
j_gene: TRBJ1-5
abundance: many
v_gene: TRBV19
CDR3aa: ASRDLGSNQPQH

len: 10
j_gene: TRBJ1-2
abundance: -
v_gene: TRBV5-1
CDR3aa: ASSLPGGGYT

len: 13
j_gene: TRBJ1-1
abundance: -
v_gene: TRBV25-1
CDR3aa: ASSRNTGGGTEAF

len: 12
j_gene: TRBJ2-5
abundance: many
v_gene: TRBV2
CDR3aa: ASSADRDQETQY

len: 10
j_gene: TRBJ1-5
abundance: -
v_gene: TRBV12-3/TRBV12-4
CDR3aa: ASTRFGQPQH

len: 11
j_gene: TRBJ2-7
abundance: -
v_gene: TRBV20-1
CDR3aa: SARDPAGAKQY

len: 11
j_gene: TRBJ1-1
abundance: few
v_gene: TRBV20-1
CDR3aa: SASRQENTEAF

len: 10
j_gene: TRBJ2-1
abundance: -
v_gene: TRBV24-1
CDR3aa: ATSAQFDEQF

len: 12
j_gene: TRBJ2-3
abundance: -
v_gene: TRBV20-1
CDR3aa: SARSGPRQDTQY

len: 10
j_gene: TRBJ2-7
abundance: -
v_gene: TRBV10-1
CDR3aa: ASNRTSYEQY

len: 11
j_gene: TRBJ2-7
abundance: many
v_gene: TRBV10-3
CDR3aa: AISEHSGGEQY

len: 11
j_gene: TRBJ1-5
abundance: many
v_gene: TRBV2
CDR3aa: ASSDSGYQPQH

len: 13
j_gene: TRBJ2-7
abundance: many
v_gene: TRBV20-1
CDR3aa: SARPYRDRFREQY

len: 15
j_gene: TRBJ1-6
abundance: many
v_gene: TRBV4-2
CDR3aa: ASSHATGLLGNSPLH

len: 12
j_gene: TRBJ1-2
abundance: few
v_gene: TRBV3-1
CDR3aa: ASSQDIGGGGYT

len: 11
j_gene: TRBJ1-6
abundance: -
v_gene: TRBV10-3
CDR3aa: AISGTVGSPLH

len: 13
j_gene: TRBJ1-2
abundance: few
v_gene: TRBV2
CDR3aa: ASSFGPGAEYGYT

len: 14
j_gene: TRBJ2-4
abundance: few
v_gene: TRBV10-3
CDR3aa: ASSDLPGKAKNIQY